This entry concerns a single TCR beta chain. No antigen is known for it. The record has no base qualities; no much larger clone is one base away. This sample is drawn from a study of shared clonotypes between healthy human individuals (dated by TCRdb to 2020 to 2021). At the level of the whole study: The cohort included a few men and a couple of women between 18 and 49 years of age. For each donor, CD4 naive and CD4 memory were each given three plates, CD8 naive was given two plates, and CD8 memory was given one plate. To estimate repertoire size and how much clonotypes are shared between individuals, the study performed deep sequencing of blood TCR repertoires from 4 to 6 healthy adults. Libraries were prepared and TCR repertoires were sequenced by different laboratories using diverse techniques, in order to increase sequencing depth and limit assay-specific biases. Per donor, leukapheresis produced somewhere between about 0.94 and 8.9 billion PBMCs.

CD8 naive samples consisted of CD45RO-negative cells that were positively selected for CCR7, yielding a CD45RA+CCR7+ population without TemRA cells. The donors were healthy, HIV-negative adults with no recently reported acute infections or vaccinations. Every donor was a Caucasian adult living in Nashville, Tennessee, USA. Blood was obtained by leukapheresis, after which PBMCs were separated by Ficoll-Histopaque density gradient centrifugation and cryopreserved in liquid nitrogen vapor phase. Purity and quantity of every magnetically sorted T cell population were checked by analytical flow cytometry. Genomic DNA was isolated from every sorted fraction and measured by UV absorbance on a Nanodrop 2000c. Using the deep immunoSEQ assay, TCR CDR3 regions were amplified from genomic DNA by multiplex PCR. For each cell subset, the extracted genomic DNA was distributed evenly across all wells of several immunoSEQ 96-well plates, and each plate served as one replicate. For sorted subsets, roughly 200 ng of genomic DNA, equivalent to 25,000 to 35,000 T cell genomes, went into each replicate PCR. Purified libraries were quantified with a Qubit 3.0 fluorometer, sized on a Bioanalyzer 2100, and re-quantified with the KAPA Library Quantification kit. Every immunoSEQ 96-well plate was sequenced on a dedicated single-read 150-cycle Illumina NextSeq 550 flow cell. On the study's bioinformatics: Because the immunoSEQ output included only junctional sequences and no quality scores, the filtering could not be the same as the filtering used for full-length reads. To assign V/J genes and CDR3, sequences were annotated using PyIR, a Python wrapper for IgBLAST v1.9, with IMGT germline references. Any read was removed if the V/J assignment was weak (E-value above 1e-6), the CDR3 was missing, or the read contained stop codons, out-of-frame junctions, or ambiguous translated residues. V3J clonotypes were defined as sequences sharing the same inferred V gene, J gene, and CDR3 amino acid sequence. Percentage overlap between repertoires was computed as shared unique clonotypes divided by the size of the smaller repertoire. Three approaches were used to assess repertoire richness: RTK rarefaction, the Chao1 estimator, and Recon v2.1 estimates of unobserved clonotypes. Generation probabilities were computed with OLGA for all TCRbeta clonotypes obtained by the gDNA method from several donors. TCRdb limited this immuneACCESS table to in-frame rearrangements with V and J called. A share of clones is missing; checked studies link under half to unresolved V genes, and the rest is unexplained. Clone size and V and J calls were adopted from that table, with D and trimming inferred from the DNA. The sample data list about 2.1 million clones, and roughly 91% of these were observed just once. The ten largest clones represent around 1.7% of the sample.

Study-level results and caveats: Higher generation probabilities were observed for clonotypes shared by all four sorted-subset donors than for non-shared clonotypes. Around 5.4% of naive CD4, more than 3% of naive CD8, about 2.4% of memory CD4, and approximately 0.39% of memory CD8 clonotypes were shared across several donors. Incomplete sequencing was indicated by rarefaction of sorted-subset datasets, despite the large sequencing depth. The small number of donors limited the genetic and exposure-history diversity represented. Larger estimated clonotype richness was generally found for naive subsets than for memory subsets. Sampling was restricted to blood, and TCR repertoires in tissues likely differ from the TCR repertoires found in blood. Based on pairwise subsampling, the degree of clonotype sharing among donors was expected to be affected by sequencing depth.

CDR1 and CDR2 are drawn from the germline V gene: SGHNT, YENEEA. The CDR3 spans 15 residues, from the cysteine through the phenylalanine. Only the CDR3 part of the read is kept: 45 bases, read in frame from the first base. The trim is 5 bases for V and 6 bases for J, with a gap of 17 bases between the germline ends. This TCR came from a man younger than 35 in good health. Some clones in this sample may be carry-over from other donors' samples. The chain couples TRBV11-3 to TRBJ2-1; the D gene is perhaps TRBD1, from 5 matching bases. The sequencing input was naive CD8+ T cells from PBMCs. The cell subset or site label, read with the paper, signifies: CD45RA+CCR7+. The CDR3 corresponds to CASSNRISGANEQFF. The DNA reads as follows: TGTGCCAGCAGCAACAGAATTTCTGGGGCCAATGAGCAGTTCTTC.